The following is a TCR beta chain sequence with its context. The junction departs from the called germline gene at one end, perhaps through a read error. MiXCR re-clonotyped the PCR reads for TCRdb. The data hold approximately 6,400 clones, with roughly 3.5% observed a single time. Every patient was untreated before thyroid surgery. The CDR3 totals 12 residues. Germline lookup yields CDR1 LGHDT and CDR2 YNNKEL (reference sequence). The data originate from a study of metastatic and nonmetastatic thyroid tumors. The chain is built from TRBV3-1 and TRBJ2-3; TRBD2 is a possible D gene (5 bases). The sample taken for sequencing was tumor tissue. The clonotype comes from a female donor with papillary thyroid cancer or a benign thyroid nodule (not recorded which). Some clones in this sample may be carry-over from other donors' samples. CDR3 DNA: TGTGCCAGCAGCCGAGGGAGAGATATGCAGTATTTT. Translation gives CASSRGRDMQYF.